This T cell receptor (beta chain) was found in a study of Graves' ophthalmopathy and Graves' hyperthyroidism. Germline V gives CDR1 MNHEY, CDR2 SVGAGI. The CDR3 spans 14 residues. Trimming took 5 bases from V and 2 from J, leaving 12 bases between them. This clonotype was observed many times. The sequenced template was RNA, covering the TCR beta CDR3 region. HTBI-primed RT-PCR formed the first round, and a multiplex PCR formed the second. TCRdb fed the multiplex PCR reads into MiXCR, producing one record per CDR3 protein. Among about 340,000 distinct CDR3 sequences listed, about a sixth were seen once.

This TCR came from an adult man with Graves' ophthalmopathy. Sequenced sample: peripheral blood. The chain has TRBV6-5 and TRBJ2-5; D gene unclear. The CDR3 nucleotides read TGTGCCAGCAGTCCCTTCCGTAGGCAAGAGACCCAGTACTTC. Residues: CASSPFRRQETQYF.